The 9 T cell receptor beta chains below were found in one sample sequenced in a study of cytomegalovirus exposure and HLA in healthy donors. PCR involved 60 Vbeta and 13 Jbeta primers. The protocol was immunoSEQ multiplex PCR, while the TCRdb copy is restricted to in-frame clones and leaves out a portion. The sample includes about 87,000 clones. The sample taken for sequencing was PBMCs. The receptor set was obtained from a man aged 45-65 years in good health and CMV-seropositive.

This chain joins TRBV13 and TRBJ2-2; D may be TRBD1 (5 bases). Trimming removed 5 bases from V and 1 base from J, with 8 bases in between. This CDR3 is 14 amino acids long. CDR1 is PRHDT and CDR2 is FYEKMQ in the germline V gene (reference sequence). This CDR3 reads CASSQGLNTGELFF. The CDR3 DNA follows: TGTGCCAGCAGCCAGGGATTGAACACCGGGGAGCTGTTTTTT. The full variable domain, rest sourced from reference TRBV13 and TRBJ2-2, is AAGVIQSPRHLIKEKRETATLKCYPIPRHDTVYWYQQGPGQDPQFLISFYEKMQSDKGSIPDRFSAQQFSDYHSELNMSSLELGDSALYFCASSQGLNTGELFFGEGSRLTVL.

The gene calls are TRBV7-2 and TRBJ2-7; 10 bases align to TRBD2. Per germline, CDR1 SGHTA and CDR2 FQGNSA. V gave up 1 base and J gave up 0 bases; unmatched junction bases: 0. The CDR3 runs 15 residues. The CDR3 DNA reads as TGTGCCAGCAGCTTAGGACTAGCGGGCTCCTACGAGCAGTACTTC. This gives the protein CASSLGLAGSYEQYF.

The chain links TRBV25-1 to TRBJ2-5; D perhaps matches TRBD1 (5 bases). V was pared by 3 bases and J by 4 bases, with 9 bases between. The V gene's germline CDR1 is MGHDK and CDR2 SYGVNS. The CDR3 extends over 13 amino acids. The CDR3 reads CASSENRPETQYF. The CDR3 DNA is TGTGCCAGCAGTGAGAACAGGCCAGAGACCCAGTACTTC.

V and J are TRBV5-1 and TRBJ2-7; 11 nucleotides agree with TRBD2. Germline CDR1 SGHRS, CDR2 YFSETQ. V lost 2 bases, J lost 3 bases, and 1 base stayed unmatched. The CDR3 is 14 residues long. CDR3 DNA: TGCGCCAGCAGCTTCGGGACTAGCGGCTACGAGCAGTACTTC. Protein product: CASSFGTSGYEQYF.

The chain is built from TRBV7-9 and TRBJ1-4, with D perhaps TRBD1 (6 bases). The CDR3 has 17 residues. V lost 2 bases, J lost 8 bases, and 21 bases lay in between. Germline lookup yields CDR1 SEHNR and CDR2 FQNEAQ (reference sequence). CDR3 DNA: TGTGCCAGCAGCTTATACGGGGGGGGCTCCCGAGGGGAAAAACTGTTTTTT. It specifies CASSLYGGGSRGEKLFF.

The genes are TRBV5-1 and TRBJ2-1, with a tentative D call TRBD1 (6 bases). Trimming pared 9 bases from V and 0 bases from J, leaving 13 bases between. The CDR3 totals 14 residues. The germline V gene encodes CDR1 SGHRS and CDR2 YFSETQ. This chain's CDR3 is CATATGDSYNEQFF. The CDR3, as DNA: TGCGCCACAGCGACAGGAGACTCCTACAATGAGCAGTTCTTC.

The genes are TRBV5-8 and TRBJ1-5; D may be TRBD1 (5 bases). From germline, CDR1 is SGHTS and CDR2 YDEGEE. V lost 2 bases, J lost 6 bases, and 6 bases lay in between. The CDR3 covers 12 residues. Here the CDR3 reads CASSFDSQPQHF. CDR3 DNA sequence: TGTGCCAGCAGCTTCGACAGTCAGCCCCAGCATTTT.

The chain combines TRBV29-1 with TRBJ2-1, with 7 positions matching TRBD1. The CDR3 has 15 residues. Per germline, CDR1 SQVTM and CDR2 ANQGSEA. The trim removed 1 base at V and 2 bases at J, leaving 5 bases unmatched. The CDR3 here is CSVEGAGGTYNEQFF. As DNA, the CDR3 is TGCAGCGTTGAAGGAGCAGGGGGTACCTACAATGAGCAGTTCTTC.

The chain recombines TRBV28 with TRBJ1-5; no clear D. The CDR3 consists of 13 residues. The V gene's germline CDR1 is MDHEN and CDR2 SYDVKM. Trimming cost V 8 bases and J 5 bases, with 13 bases left between them. As DNA, the CDR3 is TGTGCCAGCTCAGGATACGGGGATCAGCCCCAGCATTTT. Amino acid sequence: CASSGYGDQPQHF.